The next 5 T cell receptor beta chains were all read from a single sample in a study of blood T cell repertoires in COVID-19. The protocol was immunoSEQ multiplex PCR, while the TCRdb copy is restricted to in-frame clones and leaves out a portion. This sample has 200,000 to 300,000 clones, with 70% to 90% found just once. Sequencing was done on a sample of peripheral blood. The source is an older woman with active or convalescent COVID-19.

The gene calls are TRBV24-1 and TRBJ2-3, with D perhaps TRBD1 (5 bases). The V end was cut by 8 bases, the J end by 0 bases, with 23 bases between. The V gene's germline CDR1 is KGHDR and CDR2 SFDVKD. The CDR3 length is 18 residues. Here the CDR3 DNA reads TGTGCCACCAAACACCCCCGTGTGGGGCCAGCGAGCACAGATACGCAGTATTTT. Translation gives CATKHPRVGPASTDTQYF.

The V call is TRBV30, the J call TRBJ2-7; TRBD1 matches at 10 bases. V shed 8 bases and J 5 bases; nucleotides not matched to a gene: 12. CDR1 and CDR2 (germline): GTSNPN, SVGIG (reference sequence). This CDR3 has 14 amino acids. CDR3 nucleotide sequence: TGTGCCCCCCCGGAGGACAGGGGGTGGAACGAGCAGTACGTC. It codes for CAPPEDRGWNEQYV.

The rearrangement uses TRBV2 and TRBJ1-3; 10 positions match TRBD1. Germline V CDR1 and CDR2: SNHLY, FYNNEI. The CDR3 loop spans 18 amino acids. Trimming cost V 7 bases and J 1 base; bases outside gene matches: 13. CDR3 bases: TGTGCCAGCACCGCGACAGGGGGCAGTATGTGGTCTGGAAACACCATATATTTT. This translates into CASTATGGSMWSGNTIYF.

The chain carries TRBV7-9 and TRBJ2-5, with D perhaps matching TRBD1 (5 bases). Germline CDR1 and CDR2: SEHNR and FQNEAQ (reference sequence). Trimming cost V 3 bases and J 5 bases, with 16 bases left between them. This CDR3 spans 15 amino acids. For the CDR3, the DNA is TGTGCCAGCAGCTTTAGTTGGACACCGAAGGAGACCCAGTACTTC. The encoded protein is CASSFSWTPKETQYF.

In DNA, the CDR3 is TGTGCCTGGGACAGGGCATACGAGCAGTACTTC. As protein: CAWDRAYEQYF. This rearrangement joins TRBV30 to TRBJ2-7; 7 bases map to TRBD1. The CDR3 spans 11 residues. Trimming cost V 5 bases and J 4 bases; bases outside gene matches: 2. Per germline, CDR1 GTSNPN and CDR2 SVGIG (reference sequence).